The clone carrying this TCR beta chain has ten or more counts. Its matching antigen is unknown. The unsorted libraries originated from 2 million PBMCs kept at -80 C. The authors made cDNA by 5'RACE with 10-nucleotide random UMIs. Every sequencing run generated over 180 million TCR-beta sequences from 15-18 subjects. TCRdb re-derived calls from the 5' RACE reads in MiXCR, one entry per CDR3 protein. In the table there are 66,000 or so distinct CDR3 sequences, less than 5.5% of which are singletons. The data originate from a study of neurological immune-mediated disorders. CDR1 is DFQATT, CDR2 SNEGSKA, per germline (reference sequence). The V end was cut by 0 bases, the J end by 4 bases, with 12 bases between. The CDR3 contains 14 residues. Findings of the study overall: Phylogenetic grouping assigned the repertoires of 18 of 34 multiple sclerosis patients to a single related-CDR3 cluster, which may represent a signature.

Sequenced: PBMCs. The rearrangement joins TRBV20-1 to TRBJ1-2; D call uncertain. This TCR came from a woman aged 25 to 39 with multiple sclerosis. This CDR3 is CSARDEESGYGYTF. The CDR3 DNA is TGCAGTGCTAGAGATGAAGAGTCGGGCTATGGCTACACCTTC.